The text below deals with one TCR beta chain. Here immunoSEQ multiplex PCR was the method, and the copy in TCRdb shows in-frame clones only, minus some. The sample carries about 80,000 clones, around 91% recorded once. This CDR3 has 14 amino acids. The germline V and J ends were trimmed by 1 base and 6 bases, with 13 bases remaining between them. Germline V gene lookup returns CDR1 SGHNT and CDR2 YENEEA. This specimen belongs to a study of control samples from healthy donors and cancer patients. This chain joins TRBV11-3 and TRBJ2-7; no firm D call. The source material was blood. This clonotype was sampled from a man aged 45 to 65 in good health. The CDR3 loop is CASSLGSRFGEQYF. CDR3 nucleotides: TGTGCCAGCAGCTTAGGTTCCCGGTTCGGCGAGCAGTACTTC.